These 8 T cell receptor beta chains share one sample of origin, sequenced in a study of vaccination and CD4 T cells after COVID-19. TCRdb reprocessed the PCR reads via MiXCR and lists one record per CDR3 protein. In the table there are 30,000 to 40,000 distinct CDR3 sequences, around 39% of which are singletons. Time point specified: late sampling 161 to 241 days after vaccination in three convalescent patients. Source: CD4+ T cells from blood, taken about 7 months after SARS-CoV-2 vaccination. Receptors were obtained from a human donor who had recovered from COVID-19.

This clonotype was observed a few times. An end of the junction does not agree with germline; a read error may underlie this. In nucleotides, the CDR3 is TGCAGTGCCAGAGGACTAGCGGGAAACACAGATACGCAGTATTTT. Encoded protein: CSARGLAGNTDTQYF. The chain employs TRBV20-1 and TRBJ2-3, with 12 nucleotides matching TRBD2. CDR1 is DFQATT and CDR2 is SNEGSKA in the germline V gene (reference sequence). The CDR3 contains 15 residues.

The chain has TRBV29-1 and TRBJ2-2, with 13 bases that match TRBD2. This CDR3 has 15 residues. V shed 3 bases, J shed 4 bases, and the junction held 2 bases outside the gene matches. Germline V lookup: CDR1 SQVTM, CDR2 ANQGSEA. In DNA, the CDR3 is TGCAGCGTTGAGGGGACTAGCGGGACCACCGGGGAGCTGTTTTTT. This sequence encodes CSVEGTSGTTGELFF.

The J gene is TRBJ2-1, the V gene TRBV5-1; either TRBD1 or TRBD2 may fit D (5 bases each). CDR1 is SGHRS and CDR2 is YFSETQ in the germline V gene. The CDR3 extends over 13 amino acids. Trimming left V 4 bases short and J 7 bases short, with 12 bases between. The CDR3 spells CASSPGTSNEQFF. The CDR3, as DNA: TGCGCCAGCAGCCCAGGGACGTCGAATGAGCAGTTCTTC.

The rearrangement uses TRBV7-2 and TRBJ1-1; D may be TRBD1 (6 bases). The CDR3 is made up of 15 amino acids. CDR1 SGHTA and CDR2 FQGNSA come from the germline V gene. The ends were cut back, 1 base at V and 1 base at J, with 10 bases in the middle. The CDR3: CASSLGAGENTEAFF. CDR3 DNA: TGTGCCAGCAGCTTAGGCGCAGGGGAGAACACTGAAGCTTTCTTT.

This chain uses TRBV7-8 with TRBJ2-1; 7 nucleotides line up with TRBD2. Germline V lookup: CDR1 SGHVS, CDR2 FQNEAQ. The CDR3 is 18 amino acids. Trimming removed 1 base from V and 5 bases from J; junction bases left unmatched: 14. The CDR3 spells CASSLGIGGSIPHNEQFF. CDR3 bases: TGTGCCAGCAGCTTAGGAATCGGCGGGAGTATCCCTCACAATGAGCAGTTCTTC.

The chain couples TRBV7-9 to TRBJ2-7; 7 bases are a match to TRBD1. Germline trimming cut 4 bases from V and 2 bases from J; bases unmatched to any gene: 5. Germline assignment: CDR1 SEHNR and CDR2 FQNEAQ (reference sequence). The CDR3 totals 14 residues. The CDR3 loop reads CASSSTDRTYEQYF. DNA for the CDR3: TGTGCCAGCAGCTCGACGGACAGGACCTACGAGCAGTACTTC.

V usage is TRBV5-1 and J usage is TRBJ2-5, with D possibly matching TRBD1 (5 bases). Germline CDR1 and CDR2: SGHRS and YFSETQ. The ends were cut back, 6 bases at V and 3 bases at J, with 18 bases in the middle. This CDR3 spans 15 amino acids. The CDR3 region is CASTPGTVREETQYF. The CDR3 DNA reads TGCGCCAGCACCCCCGGAACAGTCAGGGAAGAGACCCAGTACTTC. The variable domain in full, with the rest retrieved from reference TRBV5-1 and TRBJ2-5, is KAGVTQTPRYLIKTRGQQVTLSCSPISGHRSVSWYQQTPGQGLQFLFEYFSETQRNKGNFPGRFSGRQFSNSRSEMNVSTLELGDSALYLCASTPGTVREETQYFGPGTRLLVL.

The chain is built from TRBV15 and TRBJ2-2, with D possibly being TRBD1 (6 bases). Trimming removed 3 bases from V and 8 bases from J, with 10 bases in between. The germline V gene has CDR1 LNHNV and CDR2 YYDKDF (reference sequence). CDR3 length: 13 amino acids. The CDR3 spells CATSSTRGGELFF. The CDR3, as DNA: TGTGCCACCAGCAGCACGAGGGGGGGGGAGCTGTTTTTT.